The present entry profiles one TCR beta chain with its context. Its antigen is currently unknown. A much larger clone sits a single nucleotide away, making a read error possible. This sample stems from a study of T-cell reconstitution after alpha-beta-depleted transplantation in children. Unique molecular identifiers were used to barcode this TCRbeta library. TCRdb re-called the PCR reads with MiXCR, one entry per CDR3 protein. The table shows around 250,000 distinct CDR3 sequences, with roughly 8.2% occurring only once. Study-level results: Elevated TCRbeta diversity at day 60 was traced, in some patients, to surviving recipient T cells and thymic progenitors. Alpha-beta T cells present about two months after transplant were reported to originate from several hundred expanded graft clones.

The receptor's source is a male patient aged 10 to 17 who had a stem cell transplant for acute lymphoblastic leukemia, so the T cells may come from the graft donor. The sample was PBMCs, mostly from graft donor cells, taken 180 days after TCRalphabeta/CD19-depleted stem cell transplant.

CDR3 DNA: TGTGCCAGCAGGAAGGGCACTGGGGCCAACGTCCTGACTTTC. Its translation is CASRKGTGANVLTF. The chain uses TRBV6-2 or TRBV6-3 and TRBJ2-6; D unresolved. The ends were cut back, 6 bases at V and 2 bases at J, with 8 bases in the middle. The CDR3 is 14 residues long. Germline V gene data show CDR1 as MNHEY and CDR2 as SVGEGT.